The T cell receptor beta chain described here comes from a study of a mutant IDH1 vaccine in newly diagnosed glioma. Study in general: Receipt of radiotherapy, temozolomide, or both preceded the study, and most received both.

CDR1 is GTSNPN, CDR2 SVGIG, per germline (reference sequence). The CDR3 sequence is 13 residues long. Trimming took off 4 bases at V and 2 bases at J, with 12 bases between the two ends. Data came from immunoSEQ multiplex PCR; TCRdb stores just in-frame clones and leaves some out. The top ten hold approximately 1.8% of the sample, which has under 65,000 clones, about 80% seen once. Specified time point: baseline, week 1 (first vaccination visit). Treatment specified: pre-vaccination baseline after standard-of-care therapy. The sample in question was PBMCs, obtained from a glioma patient treated with radiotherapy, temozolomide or both. The TCR comes from a woman in her thirties or forties with glioma. The chain links TRBV30 to TRBJ2-7; D call uncertain. The CDR3 protein is CAWKKGQAYEQYF. The CDR3, as DNA: TGTGCCTGGAAAAAGGGCCAGGCCTACGAGCAGTACTTC. The full variable domain, with the rest looked up from reference TRBV30 and TRBJ2-7, is SQTIHQWPATLVQPVGSPLSLECTVEGTSNPNLYWYRQAAGRGLQLLFYSVGIGQISSEVPQNLSASRPQDRQFILSSKKLLLSDSGFYLCAWKKGQAYEQYFGPGTRLTVT.